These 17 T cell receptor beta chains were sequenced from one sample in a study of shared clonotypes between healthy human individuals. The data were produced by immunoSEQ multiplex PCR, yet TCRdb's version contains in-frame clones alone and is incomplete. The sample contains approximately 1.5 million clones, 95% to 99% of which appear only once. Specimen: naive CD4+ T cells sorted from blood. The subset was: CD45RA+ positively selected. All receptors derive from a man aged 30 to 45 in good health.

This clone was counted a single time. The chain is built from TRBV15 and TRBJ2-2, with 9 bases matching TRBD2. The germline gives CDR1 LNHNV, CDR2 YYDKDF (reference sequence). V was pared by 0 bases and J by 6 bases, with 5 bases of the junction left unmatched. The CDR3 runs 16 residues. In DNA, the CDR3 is TGTGCCACCAGCAGAGATCGGGCGGGAGGGGCCGGGGAGCTGTTTTTT. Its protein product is CATSRDRAGGAGELFF.

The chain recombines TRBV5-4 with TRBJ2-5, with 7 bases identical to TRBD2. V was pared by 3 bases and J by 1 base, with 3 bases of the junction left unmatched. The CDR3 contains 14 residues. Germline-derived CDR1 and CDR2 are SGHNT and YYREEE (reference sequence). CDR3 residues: CASSWGGTQETQYF. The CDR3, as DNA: TGTGCCAGCAGCTGGGGGGGTACCCAAGAGACCCAGTACTTC.

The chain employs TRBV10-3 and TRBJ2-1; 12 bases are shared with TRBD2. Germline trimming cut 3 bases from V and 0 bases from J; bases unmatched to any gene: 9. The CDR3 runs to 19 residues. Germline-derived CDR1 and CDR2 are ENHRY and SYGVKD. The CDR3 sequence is CAISDSGTSGRSSYNEQFF. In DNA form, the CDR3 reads TGTGCCATCAGTGACTCTGGGACTAGCGGGCGGAGCTCCTACAATGAGCAGTTCTTC.

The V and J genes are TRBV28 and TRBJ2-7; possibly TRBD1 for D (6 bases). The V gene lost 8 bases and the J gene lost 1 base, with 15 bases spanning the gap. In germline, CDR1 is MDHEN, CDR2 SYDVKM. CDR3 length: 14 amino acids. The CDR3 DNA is TGTGCCAGCTATTCGCACAGGGAATCCTACGAGCAGTACTTC. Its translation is CASYSHRESYEQYF. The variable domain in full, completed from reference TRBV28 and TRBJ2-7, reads DVKVTQSSRYLVKRTGEKVFLECVQDMDHENMFWYRQDPGLGLRLIYFSYDVKMKEKGDIPEGYSVSREKKERFSLILESASTNQTSMYLCASYSHRESYEQYFGPGTRLTVT.

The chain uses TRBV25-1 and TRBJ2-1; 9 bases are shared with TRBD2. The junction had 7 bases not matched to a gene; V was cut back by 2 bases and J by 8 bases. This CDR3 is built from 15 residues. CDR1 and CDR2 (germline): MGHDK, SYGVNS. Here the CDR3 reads CASSETGLAKDEQFF. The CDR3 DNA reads TGTGCCAGCAGTGAAACAGGACTAGCGAAGGATGAGCAGTTCTTC.

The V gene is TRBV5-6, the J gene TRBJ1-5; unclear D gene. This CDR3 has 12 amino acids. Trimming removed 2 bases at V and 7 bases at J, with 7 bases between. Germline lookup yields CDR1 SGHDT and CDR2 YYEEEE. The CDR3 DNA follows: TGTGCCAGCAGCTTTATGGAACAGCCCCAGCATTTT. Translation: CASSFMEQPQHF.

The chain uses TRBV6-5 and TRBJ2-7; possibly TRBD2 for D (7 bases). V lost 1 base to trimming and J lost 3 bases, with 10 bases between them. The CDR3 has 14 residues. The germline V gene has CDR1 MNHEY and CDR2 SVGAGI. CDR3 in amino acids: CASSYFRGGYEQYF. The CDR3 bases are TGTGCCAGCAGTTACTTTAGGGGGGGCTACGAGCAGTACTTC.

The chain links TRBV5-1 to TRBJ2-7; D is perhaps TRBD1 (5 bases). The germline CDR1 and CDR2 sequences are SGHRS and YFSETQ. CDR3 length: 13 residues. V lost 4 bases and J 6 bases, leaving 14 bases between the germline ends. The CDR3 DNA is TGCGCCAGCAGCGCGTCCTTTAGGGGCGAGCAGTACTTC. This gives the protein CASSASFRGEQYF.

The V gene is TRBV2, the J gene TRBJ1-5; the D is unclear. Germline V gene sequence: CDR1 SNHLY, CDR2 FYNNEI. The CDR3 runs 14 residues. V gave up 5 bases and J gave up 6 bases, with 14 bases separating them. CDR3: CASSKQIPGQPQHF. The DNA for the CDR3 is TGTGCCAGCAGTAAACAGATTCCGGGTCAGCCCCAGCATTTT.

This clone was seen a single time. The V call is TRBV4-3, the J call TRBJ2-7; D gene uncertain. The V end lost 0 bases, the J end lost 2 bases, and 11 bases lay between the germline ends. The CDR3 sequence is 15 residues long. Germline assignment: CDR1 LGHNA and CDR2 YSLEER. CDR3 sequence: CASSQETLSPYEQYF. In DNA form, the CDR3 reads TGCGCCAGCAGCCAAGAGACCCTATCCCCCTACGAGCAGTACTTC.

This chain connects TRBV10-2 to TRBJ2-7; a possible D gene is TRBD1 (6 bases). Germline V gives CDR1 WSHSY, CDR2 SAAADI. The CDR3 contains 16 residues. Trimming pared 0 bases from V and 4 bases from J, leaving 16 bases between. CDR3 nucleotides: TGCGCCAGCAGTGAGTCTAGCCTCCGGGACAATTACGAGCAGTACTTC. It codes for CASSESSLRDNYEQYF.

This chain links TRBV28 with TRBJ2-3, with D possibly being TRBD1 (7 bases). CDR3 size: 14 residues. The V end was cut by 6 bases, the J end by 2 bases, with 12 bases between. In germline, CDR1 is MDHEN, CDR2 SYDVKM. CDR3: CASSSGGYTDTQYF. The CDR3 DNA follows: TGTGCCAGCAGCTCAGGGGGGTACACAGATACGCAGTATTTT.

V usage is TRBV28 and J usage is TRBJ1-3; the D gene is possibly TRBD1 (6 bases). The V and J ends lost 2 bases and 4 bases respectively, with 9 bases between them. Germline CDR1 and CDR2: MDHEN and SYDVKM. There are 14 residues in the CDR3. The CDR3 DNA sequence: TGTGCCAGCAGTTTAGGTCAGGGGGGAAACACCATATATTTT. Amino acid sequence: CASSLGQGGNTIYF.

The CDR3 DNA reads as TGCGCCAGCAGCCCGGGGGGAGATACGCAGTATTTT. It translates to CASSPGGDTQYF. The gene calls are TRBV5-1 and TRBJ2-3; 7 positions match TRBD2. CDR1 and CDR2 (germline): SGHRS, YFSETQ. The CDR3 loop spans 12 amino acids. With V trimmed by 4 bases and J by 5 bases, 1 base remained unmatched.

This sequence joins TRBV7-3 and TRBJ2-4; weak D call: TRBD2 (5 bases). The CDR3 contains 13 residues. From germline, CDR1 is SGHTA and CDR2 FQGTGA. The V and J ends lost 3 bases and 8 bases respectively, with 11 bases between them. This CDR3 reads CASSFTTGDIQYF. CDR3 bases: TGTGCCAGCAGCTTCACTACCGGGGACATTCAGTACTTC. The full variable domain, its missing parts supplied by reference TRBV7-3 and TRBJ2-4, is GAGVSQTPSNKVTEKGKYVELRCDPISGHTALYWYRQSLGQGPEFLIYFQGTGAADDSGLPNDRFFAVRPEGSVSTLKIQRTERGDSAVYLCASSFTTGDIQYFGAGTRLSVL.

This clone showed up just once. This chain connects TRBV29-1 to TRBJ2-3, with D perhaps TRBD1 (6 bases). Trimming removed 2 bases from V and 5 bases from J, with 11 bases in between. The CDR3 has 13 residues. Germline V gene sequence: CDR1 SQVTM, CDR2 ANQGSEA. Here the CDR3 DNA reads TGCAGCGTTGAAAGGGGGAGAGGAGATACGCAGTATTTT. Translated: CSVERGRGDTQYF.

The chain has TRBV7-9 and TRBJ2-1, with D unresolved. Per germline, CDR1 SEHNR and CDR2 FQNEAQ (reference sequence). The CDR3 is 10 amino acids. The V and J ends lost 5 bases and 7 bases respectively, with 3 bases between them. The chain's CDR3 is CASSDNEQFF. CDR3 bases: TGTGCCAGCAGCGATAATGAGCAGTTCTTC.